Described below is a single T cell receptor (beta chain) sequence and its context. Its antigen is not known. The sample originates from a study of cytomegalovirus exposure and HLA in healthy donors. This PCR relied on a set of 60 Vbeta primers and 13 Jbeta primers. Repertoires were generated with immunoSEQ multiplex PCR, while TCRdb's copy carries only in-frame clones and drops some. Here the sample spans some 150,000 clones, around 69% being singletons. Germline CDR1 is SQVTM and CDR2 is ANQGSEA. This CDR3 spans 12 amino acids. Study-level findings and limits: Previous analysis showed most TCR beta V segments were productive about 87% or about 30% of the time.

The specimen was PBMCs. The J gene is TRBJ2-5, the V gene TRBV29-1; D not certain. The tail of the sequence fits TRBJ2-7 better, so the J call may be wrong. The source of this sequence is a woman in her twenties or thirties in good health and CMV-seronegative. CDR3 DNA sequence: TGCAGCGTTGAAATGCCTTCGTACGAGCAGTACTTC. Amino acids: CSVEMPSYEQYF.